The 5 T cell receptor beta chains in this list originate from one sample, sequenced in a study of T-cell memory formation after mild COVID-19. TCRdb reprocessed the 5' RACE reads with MiXCR, giving one entry per CDR3 protein. This table has 250,000 to 350,000 distinct CDR3 sequences, roughly a fifth appearing once. Sequencing was carried out using PBMCs or a T cell subset sorted from them (not recorded which). The receptors here all came from a man younger than 35 who had mild COVID-19 (a few samples of this study predate the infection). Cell type and time point are not known.

This clonotype was picked up a small number of times. The chain has TRBV27 and TRBJ2-7, with D uncertain. CDR1 is MNHEY, CDR2 SMNVEV, per germline (reference sequence). The CDR3 sequence is 13 residues long. V was pared by 0 bases and J by 3 bases, with 6 bases between. The CDR3 DNA is TGTGCCAGCAGTTTATCGTGGGGCTACGAGCAGTACTTC. Amino acid sequence: CASSLSWGYEQYF.

The table lists this clonotype with many counts. The chain is built from TRBV5-1 and TRBJ2-5; D is perhaps TRBD1 (5 bases). The CDR3 totals 17 residues. Germline values: CDR1 SGHRS, CDR2 YFSETQ. V lost 0 bases and J 1 base, leaving 16 bases between the germline ends. CDR3 coding DNA: TGCGCCAGCAGCTTGGATGCGGCAGGGCTCCTCCAAGAGACCCAGTACTTC. Translation: CASSLDAAGLLQETQYF.

This clonotype was counted a few times. The chain couples TRBV2 to TRBJ1-3; the match to TRBD1 covers 7 bases. After removal of 6 bases from V and 5 bases from J, the junction contained 7 bases not matched to a gene. There are 14 residues in the CDR3. The germline V gene encodes CDR1 SNHLY and CDR2 FYNNEI. CDR3 region: CASSTGQNRNTIYF. The CDR3 DNA sequence: TGTGCCAGCAGCACGGGACAGAACCGAAACACCATATATTTT.

In this sample, this clonotype turned up a few times. The V call is TRBV7-2, the J call TRBJ2-1; 11 bases line up with TRBD2. The trim removed 5 bases at V and 9 bases at J, leaving 12 bases unmatched. This CDR3 is 16 amino acids long. Looked up from germline, CDR1 is SGHTA and CDR2 is FQGNSA. In DNA form, the CDR3 reads TGTGCCAGCAGCCGCGTCGGGACTAGCGGCGACGGTGAGCAGTTCTTC. This gives the protein CASSRVGTSGDGEQFF.

This clonotype came up a few times. The V gene is TRBV20-1, the J gene TRBJ1-1; D possibly corresponds to TRBD1 (5 bases). CDR3 length equals 10 residues. Germline loops: CDR1 DFQATT, CDR2 SNEGSKA (reference sequence). Trimming removed 6 bases at V and 5 bases at J, with 7 bases between. CDR3 DNA: TGCAGTGCCGGGGGGACTGAAGCTTTCTTT. It is translated as CSAGGTEAFF.